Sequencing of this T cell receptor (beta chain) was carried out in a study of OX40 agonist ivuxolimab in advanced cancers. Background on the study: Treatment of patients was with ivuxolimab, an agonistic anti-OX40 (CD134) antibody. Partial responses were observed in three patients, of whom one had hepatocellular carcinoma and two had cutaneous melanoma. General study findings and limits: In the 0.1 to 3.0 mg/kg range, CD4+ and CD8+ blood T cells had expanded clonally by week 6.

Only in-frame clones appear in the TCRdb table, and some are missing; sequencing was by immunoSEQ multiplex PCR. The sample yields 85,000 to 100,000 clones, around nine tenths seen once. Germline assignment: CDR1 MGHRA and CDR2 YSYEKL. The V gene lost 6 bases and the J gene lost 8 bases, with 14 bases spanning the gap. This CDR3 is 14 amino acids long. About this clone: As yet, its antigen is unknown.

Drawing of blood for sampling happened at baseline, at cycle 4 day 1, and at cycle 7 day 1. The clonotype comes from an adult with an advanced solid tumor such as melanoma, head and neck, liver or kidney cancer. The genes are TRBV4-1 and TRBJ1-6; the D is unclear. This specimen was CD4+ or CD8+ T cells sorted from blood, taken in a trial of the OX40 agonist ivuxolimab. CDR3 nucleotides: TGCGCCAGCAGACAACTCACTTCGGATTCACCCCTCCACTTT. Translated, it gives CASRQLTSDSPLHF.